A single sample is the source of the 18 T cell receptor beta chains below, sequenced in a study of PD-1 blockade in classical Hodgkin lymphoma. Some clones are missing from TCRdb's copy, which holds only in-frame ones; the method was immunoSEQ multiplex PCR. The sample includes roughly 41,000 clones, roughly 69% seen only once; the top ten take over 2.5%. This sample's time point: cycle 4 day 1 (C4D1), after six to seven weeks of nivolumab. After autologous stem cell transplantation all patients relapsed, and prior brentuximab vedotin exposure differed between cohorts. The material sequenced was peripheral blood mononuclear cells (PBMCs), taken before the fourth cycle of nivolumab. Source of these receptors: a human donor with classical Hodgkin lymphoma.

The V gene is TRBV28, the J gene TRBJ2-7, with a possible D match to TRBD2 (6 bases). The ends were cut back, 7 bases at V and 5 bases at J, with 12 bases in the middle. This CDR3 has 12 amino acids. Germline V gene lookup returns CDR1 MDHEN and CDR2 SYDVKM. CDR3: CASTYGGNEQYF. DNA for the CDR3: TGTGCCAGCACCTACGGGGGTAACGAGCAGTACTTC.

The chain combines TRBV7-9 with TRBJ2-1; 7 nucleotides line up with TRBD1. The CDR3 runs to 11 residues. V lost 5 bases and J lost 10; bases outside the gene matches: 2. Germline V gene sequence: CDR1 SEHNR, CDR2 FQNEAQ (reference sequence). This chain's CDR3 is CASSVGGEQFF. In DNA form, the CDR3 reads TGTGCCAGCAGCGTAGGGGGCGAGCAGTTCTTC.

This clone was seen more than once but under ten times. The rearrangement uses TRBV30 and TRBJ2-7, with D maybe TRBD1 (8 bases). Deletions cut 3 bases from V and 2 bases from J, with 29 bases between. The CDR3 is 19 residues long. CDR1 is GTSNPN, CDR2 SVGIG, per germline (reference sequence). CDR3 sequence: CAWRGGSQTRTGIPYEQYF. DNA of the CDR3: TGTGCCTGGAGGGGGGGGAGCCAAACTAGGACAGGGATACCCTACGAGCAGTACTTC.

The chain is built from TRBV7-8 and TRBJ2-7, with 13 nucleotides matching TRBD2. CDR3 length: 16 amino acids. Germline loops: CDR1 SGHVS, CDR2 FQNEAQ. V shed 4 bases and J 3 bases; nucleotides not matched to a gene: 6. This chain's CDR3 is CASSSPLAGGVYEQYF. CDR3 sequence (DNA): TGTGCCAGCAGCTCCCCACTAGCGGGGGGGGTCTACGAGCAGTACTTC.

The table lists this clone with a count of one. This chain links TRBV5-1 with TRBJ2-1; tentatively, D is TRBD1 or TRBD2 (5 bases each). The CDR3 totals 18 residues. Trimming shortened V by 0 bases and J by 0 bases, and 16 bases separated the two germline ends. Germline V gene lookup returns CDR1 SGHRS and CDR2 YFSETQ. CDR3 coding DNA: TGCGCCAGCAGCTTGGGGGGCGGGCAACCGAGCTCCTACAATGAGCAGTTCTTC. Residues: CASSLGGGQPSSYNEQFF.

The rearrangement joins TRBV13 to TRBJ2-7; TRBD1 matches at 7 bases. J lost 1 base, V lost 4 bases, and 1 base had no gene match. The germline CDR1 and CDR2 sequences are PRHDT and FYEKMQ (reference sequence). The CDR3 is made up of 13 amino acids. CDR3 amino acids: CASSSTGSYEQYF. As DNA, the CDR3 is TGTGCCAGCAGCTCGACAGGGTCCTACGAGCAGTACTTC.

This clone was observed once. This sequence joins TRBV7-3 and TRBJ1-4; D is ambiguous. The CDR3 sequence is 13 residues long. The germline V gene has CDR1 SGHTA and CDR2 FQGTGA. V was shortened by 4 bases and J by 5 bases, with 8 bases between the two germline ends. CDR3 sequence: CASSWTGNEKLFF. CDR3 DNA sequence: TGTGCCAGCAGCTGGACTGGGAATGAAAAACTGTTTTTT.

The chain links TRBV28 to TRBJ2-4; D is perhaps TRBD1 or TRBD2 (5 bases each). V lost 4 bases and J 7 bases, leaving 14 bases between the germline ends. Looked up from germline, CDR1 is MDHEN and CDR2 is SYDVKM. The CDR3 has 14 amino acids. This CDR3 is CASSSGDPGNIQYF. CDR3 coding DNA: TGTGCCAGCAGTTCTGGGGACCCTGGGAACATTCAGTACTTC.

Only a few counts were recorded for this clone. The chain uses TRBV19 and TRBJ1-1, with D unclear. CDR1 and CDR2 (germline): LNHDA, SQIVND (reference sequence). V shed 5 bases and J shed 4 bases, with 5 bases lying between them. The CDR3 sequence is 11 residues long. DNA for the CDR3: TGTGCCAGTAGTCACCCCACTGAAGCTTTCTTT. Its translation: CASSHPTEAFF. Full variable domain (missing parts from reference TRBV19 and TRBJ1-1): DGGITQSPKYLFRKEGQNVTLSCEQNLNHDAMYWYRQDPGQGLRLIYYSQIVNDFQKGDIAEGYSVSREKKESFPLTVTSAQKNPTAFYLCASSHPTEAFFGQGTRLTVV.

The rearrangement joins TRBV19 to TRBJ1-5; a weak D match, TRBD1 (6 bases). The germline CDR1 and CDR2 sequences are LNHDA and SQIVND (reference sequence). The V gene lost 5 bases and the J gene lost 7 bases, with 15 bases spanning the gap. The CDR3 runs to 14 residues. CDR3: CASSPGQSGQPQHF. CDR3 bases: TGTGCCAGTAGTCCAGGACAGTCTGGGCAGCCCCAGCATTTT.

The chain carries TRBV7-2 and TRBJ2-1; 8 nucleotides line up with TRBD2. Trimming removed 2 bases from V and 3 bases from J; junction bases left unmatched: 6. Germline V gene lookup returns CDR1 SGHTA and CDR2 FQGNSA. The CDR3 runs to 16 residues. CDR3 nucleotide sequence: TGTGCCAGCAGCTTACTTTCGGGGGGGATCTACAATGAGCAGTTCTTC. It specifies CASSLLSGGIYNEQFF.

The chain employs TRBV7-8 and TRBJ2-5; no clear D gene. Germline CDR1 and CDR2: SGHVS and FQNEAQ. The germline V and J ends were trimmed by 1 base and 1 base, with 7 bases remaining between them. This CDR3 is built from 14 residues. The CDR3 reads CASSLVRVQETQYF. In nucleotides, the CDR3 is TGTGCCAGCAGCTTAGTTAGGGTCCAAGAGACCCAGTACTTC.

By share, this clone counts as medium-sized. The chain has TRBV7-9 and TRBJ1-1; 7 bases are a match to TRBD1. The CDR3 spans 15 residues. Germline-derived CDR1 and CDR2 are SEHNR and FQNEAQ (reference sequence). Trimming took 5 bases from V and 2 from J; bases not matched to a gene: 8. CDR3 in amino acids: CASSRDRVTNTEAFF. Here the CDR3 DNA reads TGTGCCAGCAGCAGAGACAGGGTTACTAACACTGAAGCTTTCTTT.

The rearrangement joins TRBV7-6 to TRBJ2-3, with TRBD2 as a possible D gene (5 bases). The V end lost 4 bases, the J end lost 5 bases, and 19 bases lay between the germline ends. CDR1 and CDR2 from the germline V gene are SGHVS and FNYEAQ. The CDR3 consists of 16 residues. In DNA, the CDR3 is TGTGCCAGCAGCTATGGACTGGCAGAGACGGTAGATACGCAGTATTTT. Translation gives CASSYGLAETVDTQYF. Drawing the rest from reference TRBV7-6 and TRBJ2-3, the complete variable domain is GAGVSQSPRYKVTKRGQDVALRCDPISGHVSLYWYRQALGQGPEFLTYFNYEAQQDKSGLPNDRFSAERPEGSISTLTIQRTEQRDSAMYRCASSYGLAETVDTQYFGPGTRLTVL.

The rearrangement joins TRBV25-1 to TRBJ1-2; TRBD1 matches 9 bases. Germline V gives CDR1 MGHDK, CDR2 SYGVNS. V shed 9 bases, J shed 5 bases, and the junction held 1 base outside the gene matches. The CDR3 consists of 11 residues. The CDR3 coding sequence is TGTGCCAGGGACAGGGGTTATGGCTACACCTTC. It encodes CARDRGYGYTF.

This chain joins TRBV28 and TRBJ1-1; D call uncertain. Trimming cost V 5 bases and J 6 bases, with 16 bases left between them. There are 14 residues in the CDR3. Germline V gene lookup returns CDR1 MDHEN and CDR2 SYDVKM. As DNA, the CDR3 is TGTGCCAGCAGTCTCTCATTGCTAGGTGCTGAAGCTTTCTTT. Translated: CASSLSLLGAEAFF. The complete variable domain, with remaining parts taken from reference TRBV28 and TRBJ1-1, reads DVKVTQSSRYLVKRTGEKVFLECVQDMDHENMFWYRQDPGLGLRLIYFSYDVKMKEKGDIPEGYSVSREKKERFSLILESASTNQTSMYLCASSLSLLGAEAFFGQGTRLTVV.

This clone was seen a handful of times. This rearrangement joins TRBV19 to TRBJ1-6; 10 bases are a match to TRBD1. This CDR3 has 14 amino acids. The V gene's germline CDR1 is LNHDA and CDR2 SQIVND (reference sequence). The V gene end was trimmed by 1 base and the J gene end by 9 bases; junction bases not matched to a gene: 0. CDR3 loop: CASSIGDRGSPLHF. DNA for the CDR3: TGTGCCAGTAGTATAGGGGACAGGGGTTCACCCCTCCACTTT.

V and J are TRBV7-6 and TRBJ2-5; D call uncertain. The germline CDR1 and CDR2 sequences are SGHVS and FNYEAQ. The CDR3 runs to 15 residues. V dropped 4 bases and J dropped 4 bases, with 16 bases sitting between them. The CDR3, as DNA: TGTGCCAGCAGCTCATCGCGAGTAGAAGGAGAGACCCAGTACTTC. This gives the protein CASSSSRVEGETQYF.